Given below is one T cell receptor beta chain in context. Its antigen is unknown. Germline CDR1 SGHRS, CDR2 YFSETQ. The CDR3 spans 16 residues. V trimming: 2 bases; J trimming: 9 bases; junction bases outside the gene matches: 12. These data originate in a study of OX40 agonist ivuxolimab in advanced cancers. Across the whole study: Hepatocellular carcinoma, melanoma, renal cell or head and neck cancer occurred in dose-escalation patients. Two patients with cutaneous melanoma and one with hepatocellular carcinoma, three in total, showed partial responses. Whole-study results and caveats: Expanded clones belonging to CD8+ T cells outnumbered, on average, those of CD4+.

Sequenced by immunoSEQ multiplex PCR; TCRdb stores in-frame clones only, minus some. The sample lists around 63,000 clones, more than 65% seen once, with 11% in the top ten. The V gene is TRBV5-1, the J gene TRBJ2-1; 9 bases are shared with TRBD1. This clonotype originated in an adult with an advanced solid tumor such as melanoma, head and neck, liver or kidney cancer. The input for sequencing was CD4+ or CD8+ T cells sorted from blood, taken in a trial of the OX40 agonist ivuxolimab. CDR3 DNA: TGCGCCAGCAGCTTACGGGACAGGGTAGGGTCGAGTGAGCAGTTCTTC. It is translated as CASSLRDRVGSSEQFF.